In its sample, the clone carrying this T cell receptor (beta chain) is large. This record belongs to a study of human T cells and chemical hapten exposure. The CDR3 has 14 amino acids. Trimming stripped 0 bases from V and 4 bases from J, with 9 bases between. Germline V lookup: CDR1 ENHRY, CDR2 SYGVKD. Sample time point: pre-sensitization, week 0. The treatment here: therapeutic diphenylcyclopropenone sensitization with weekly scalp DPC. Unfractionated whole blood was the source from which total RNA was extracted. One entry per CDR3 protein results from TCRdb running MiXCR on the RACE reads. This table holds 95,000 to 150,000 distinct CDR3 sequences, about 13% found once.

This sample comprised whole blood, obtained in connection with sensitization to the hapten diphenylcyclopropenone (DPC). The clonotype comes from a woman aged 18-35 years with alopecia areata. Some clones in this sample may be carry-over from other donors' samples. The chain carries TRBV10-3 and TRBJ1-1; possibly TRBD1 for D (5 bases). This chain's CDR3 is CAISESGGGTEAFF. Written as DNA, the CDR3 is TGTGCCATCAGTGAGTCGGGCGGGGGCACTGAAGCTTTCTTT.